The next 25 T cell receptor beta chains were all read from a single sample in a study of blood T cell repertoires in COVID-19. Sequencing used immunoSEQ multiplex PCR; TCRdb keeps in-frame clones, though not all of them. The table has 280,000 or so clones, less than 85% seen once. The sample taken for sequencing was PBMCs or T cells enriched from blood (not recorded which). The receptors stem from a woman in her forties or fifties who had recovered from COVID-19.

This clone has a single count. The rearrangement joins TRBV9 to TRBJ1-6, with a possible D match to TRBD1 (5 bases). CDR3 size: 16 residues. V gave up 3 bases and J gave up 3 bases, with 13 bases separating them. CDR1 SGDLS and CDR2 YYNGEE come from the germline V gene. The DNA of the CDR3 is TGTGCCAGCAGCGCCGGGGGAGGGGACTATAATTCACCCCTCCACTTT. Residues: CASSAGGGDYNSPLHF.

The rearrangement joins TRBV7-2 to TRBJ2-1, with D tentatively TRBD1 (7 bases). The length of the CDR3 is 14 residues. In germline, CDR1 is SGHTA, CDR2 FQGNSA. V was clipped by 4 bases and J by 7 bases, with 14 bases between them. The chain's CDR3 is CASSSQGGRNEQFF. The CDR3 DNA is TGTGCCAGCAGCTCCCAGGGGGGCCGAAATGAGCAGTTCTTC.

CDR3 region: CASSLAVNEQFF. The CDR3, as DNA: TGTGCCAGCAGCTTGGCGGTCAATGAGCAGTTCTTC. V usage is TRBV5-6 and J usage is TRBJ2-1; no reliable D call. The V gene lost 0 bases and the J gene lost 6 bases, with 4 bases spanning the gap. Germline loops: CDR1 SGHDT, CDR2 YYEEEE. The length of the CDR3 is 12 residues.

The chain has TRBV19 and TRBJ2-7, with 7 positions matching TRBD2. Germline CDR1 and CDR2: LNHDA and SQIVND (reference sequence). Trimming took 7 bases from V and 0 from J; bases not matched to a gene: 6. The CDR3 sequence is 14 residues long. For the CDR3, the DNA is TGTGCCAGTACCAAAGGGAGGGGCTCCTACGAGCAGTACTTC. It codes for CASTKGRGSYEQYF.

This clone was found once. The V and J genes are TRBV12-3 or TRBV12-4 and TRBJ1-2, with a possible D match to TRBD1 (6 bases). This CDR3 comprises 13 residues. The germline V and J ends were trimmed by 6 bases and 8 bases, with 16 bases remaining between them. The CDR3 sequence is CASSHPGHEGYTF. In DNA, the CDR3 is TGTGCCAGCAGCCATCCGGGACACGAGGGCTACACCTTC.

In this sample, this clone turned up a few times. This chain connects TRBV7-2 to TRBJ1-2; no definite D call. Germline V gives CDR1 SGHTA, CDR2 FQGNSA. Trimming removed 1 base from V and 9 bases from J, with 12 bases in between. The CDR3 has 13 residues. DNA of the CDR3: TGTGCCAGCAGCTTAGAAGTAGTGTCTAGCTACACCTTC. Its protein is CASSLEVVSSYTF.

The chain carries TRBV6-5 and TRBJ1-1; TRBD1 might be the D (6 bases). The CDR3 spans 13 residues. Germline lookup yields CDR1 MNHEY and CDR2 SVGAGI. Trimming took 6 bases from V and 8 from J, leaving 16 bases between them. The CDR3 DNA reads TGTGCCAGCAGCCGAGACGGAGGACAGGAAGCTTTCTTT. Protein product: CASSRDGGQEAFF.

The rearrangement links TRBV9 to TRBJ2-1; 7 bases are shared with TRBD2. V was pared by 4 bases and J by 1 base, with 20 bases of the junction left unmatched. Germline V gives CDR1 SGDLS, CDR2 YYNGEE. This CDR3 is 20 amino acids long. In DNA form, the CDR3 reads TGTGCCAGCAGCCCCGCGCCGAACGGGGTTGGCGGGAGTTCCTACAATGAGCAGTTCTTC. It is translated as CASSPAPNGVGGSSYNEQFF. Based on the CDR3 plus reference TRBV9 and TRBJ2-1, the full variable domain is DSGVTQTPKHLITATGQRVTLRCSPRSGDLSVYWYQQSLDQGLQFLIQYYNGEERAKGNILERFSAQQFPDLHSELNLSSLELGDSALYFCASSPAPNGVGGSSYNEQFFGPGTRLTVL.

The chain links TRBV11-2 to TRBJ2-7; 8 bases are a match to TRBD2. Germline lookup yields CDR1 SGHAT and CDR2 FQNNGV. The V gene end was trimmed by 2 bases and the J gene end by 1 base; junction bases not matched to a gene: 7. This CDR3 spans 16 amino acids. The DNA of the CDR3 is TGTGCCAGCAGCTTACTAGGCGGGAGGTGGTCCTACGAGCAGTACTTC. Protein: CASSLLGGRWSYEQYF.

This chain uses TRBV7-8 with TRBJ2-1, with D possibly being TRBD2 (7 bases). There are 15 residues in the CDR3. Trimming shortened V by 8 bases and J by 2 bases, and 16 bases separated the two germline ends. Germline V gene data show CDR1 as SGHVS and CDR2 as FQNEAQ. DNA for the CDR3: TGTGCCAGCCTCTCCGGCGGGGGCCCCTACAATGAGCAGTTCTTC. Protein: CASLSGGGPYNEQFF.

The rearrangement links TRBV27 to TRBJ2-7; D uncertain. CDR1 and CDR2 from the germline V gene are MNHEY and SMNVEV (reference sequence). The germline V and J ends were trimmed by 4 bases and 4 bases, with 11 bases remaining between them. The CDR3 runs 13 residues. CDR3: CASSSYPGYEQYF. The CDR3 coding sequence is TGTGCCAGCAGTTCGTACCCGGGTTACGAGCAGTACTTC.

The chain is built from TRBV27 and TRBJ1-4; 9 nucleotides agree with TRBD1. V was pared by 6 bases and J by 8 bases, with 10 bases of the junction left unmatched. This CDR3 has 15 residues. Germline V CDR1 and CDR2: MNHEY, SMNVEV (reference sequence). The CDR3 DNA follows: TGTGCCAGCAGCACCCACAGGGGGCTTCGAGAAAAACTGTTTTTT. Protein: CASSTHRGLREKLFF.

The rearrangement uses TRBV7-3 and TRBJ1-1; 7 positions match TRBD1. CDR1 is SGHTA, CDR2 FQGTGA, per germline. The junction had 8 bases not matched to a gene; V was cut back by 0 bases and J by 4 bases. The CDR3 extends over 16 amino acids. The CDR3 sequence is CASSLTQGLFTTEAFF. The CDR3, as DNA: TGTGCCAGCAGCTTAACACAGGGGTTGTTTACCACTGAAGCTTTCTTT.

Concerning this clone: At one end, the junction sequence differs from germline, possibly due to a read error. The chain combines TRBV28 with TRBJ1-6; possible D gene TRBD1, 5 bases. Germline V gene lookup returns CDR1 MDHEN and CDR2 SYDVKM. This CDR3 spans 14 amino acids. CDR3 DNA: TGTGCCAGCACTTTAGGGGCCAGGGATTCACCCCTCCACTTT. It translates to CASTLGARDSPLHF.

The V and J genes are TRBV7-3 and TRBJ2-7; D remains ambiguous. The CDR3 spans 13 residues. V gave up 1 base and J gave up 7 bases, with 11 bases separating them. Germline assignment: CDR1 SGHTA and CDR2 FQGTGA. CDR3 sequence (DNA): TGTGCCAGCAGCTTAAGACCATCCGGGGAGCAGTACTTC. Translated, it gives CASSLRPSGEQYF.

The CDR3 nucleotides read TGCGCCAGCAGCATGGGTTCACGCGGTACCTATGGCTACACCTTC. This encodes CASSMGSRGTYGYTF. The rearrangement joins TRBV5-1 to TRBJ1-2; no clear D. Germline V gene lookup returns CDR1 SGHRS and CDR2 YFSETQ. This CDR3 contains 15 residues. The V end lost 4 bases, the J end lost 4 bases, and 17 bases lay between the germline ends.

In this sample, this clone turned up once. The chain uses TRBV15 and TRBJ2-1; 7 bases fit TRBD2. The V segment lost 0 bases and the J segment 4 bases; nucleotides outside the gene matches: 3. The germline CDR1 and CDR2 sequences are LNHNV and YYDKDF (reference sequence). CDR3 size: 15 residues. The DNA of the CDR3 is TGTGCCACCAGCAGAGAGTCTAGCGGTTACAATGAGCAGTTCTTC. This encodes CATSRESSGYNEQFF.

The chain couples TRBV2 to TRBJ1-1; D may be TRBD1 (6 bases). The germline CDR1 and CDR2 sequences are SNHLY and FYNNEI. Trimming removed 6 bases at V and 2 bases at J, with 13 bases between. CDR3 length: 14 residues. The CDR3 loop is CASRGTSLNTEAFF. The CDR3 region has the DNA TGTGCCAGCAGGGGGACATCGCTCAACACTGAAGCTTTCTTT.

The CDR3 region has the DNA TGTGCCAGCAGCTTGGGACAGGGGATAGGGAAGAATGAAAAACTGTTTTTT. Its protein is CASSLGQGIGKNEKLFF. The chain joins TRBV3-1 (or the pseudogene TRBV3-2) to TRBJ1-4, with TRBD1 matching 10 bases. V was clipped by 5 bases and J by 5 bases; unmatched bases: 11. The CDR3 loop spans 17 amino acids. The germline CDR1 and CDR2 sequences are LGHDT and YNNKEL (reference sequence).

The V gene is TRBV18, the J gene TRBJ2-1; the match to TRBD2 covers 11 bases. There are 17 residues in the CDR3. In germline, CDR1 is KGHSH, CDR2 LQKENI. The J segment lost 5 bases and the V segment lost 5 bases, leaving 11 bases of the junction unmatched. CDR3 sequence: CASSKTSGGPWNNEQFF. The CDR3, as DNA: TGTGCCAGCTCAAAAACTAGCGGGGGACCTTGGAACAATGAGCAGTTCTTC.

The chain carries TRBV7-2 and TRBJ2-1; no firm D call. The CDR3 totals 15 residues. Trimming left V 5 bases short and J 1 base short, with 12 bases between. The germline V gene encodes CDR1 SGHTA and CDR2 FQGNSA. For the CDR3, the DNA is TGTGCCAGCAGCACCGGTAGTTTGTCCTACAATGAGCAGTTCTTC. It is translated as CASSTGSLSYNEQFF.

The chain employs TRBV5-1 and TRBJ1-2, with TRBD1 identical over 9 bases. The V gene end was trimmed by 4 bases and the J gene end by 6 bases; junction bases not matched to a gene: 10. CDR1 and CDR2 (germline): SGHRS, YFSETQ. The CDR3 has 15 residues. CDR3 residues: CASSLDRGAQNGYTF. In DNA form, the CDR3 reads TGCGCCAGCAGCCTGGACAGGGGCGCACAGAATGGCTACACCTTC.

This clone was recorded only once. The chain has TRBV10-2 and TRBJ2-3; 10 nucleotides agree with TRBD1. CDR1 and CDR2 (germline): WSHSY, SAAADI. The CDR3 has 15 amino acids. V trimming: 4 bases; J trimming: 4 bases; junction bases outside the gene matches: 5. CDR3 DNA sequence: TGCGCCAGCAGTGTACGACAGGGGGCAGCAGATACGCAGTATTTT. This codes for CASSVRQGAADTQYF.

The V call is TRBV18, the J call TRBJ2-5; 7 bases line up with TRBD1. The V gene end was trimmed by 2 bases and the J gene end by 4 bases; junction bases not matched to a gene: 4. Germline assignment: CDR1 KGHSH and CDR2 LQKENI. The CDR3 is 14 residues long. The chain's CDR3 is CASSPETGSETQYF. The CDR3 DNA follows: TGTGCCAGCTCACCAGAGACAGGGTCAGAGACCCAGTACTTC.

CDR3 DNA sequence: TGCGCCAGCAGCTTGGGGGAGGTCTATGGCTACACCTTC. Translated: CASSLGEVYGYTF. V and J are TRBV5-1 and TRBJ1-2; unclear D gene. This CDR3 has 13 amino acids. Germline CDR1 SGHRS, CDR2 YFSETQ. Trimming took 0 bases from V and 4 from J, leaving 7 bases between them.